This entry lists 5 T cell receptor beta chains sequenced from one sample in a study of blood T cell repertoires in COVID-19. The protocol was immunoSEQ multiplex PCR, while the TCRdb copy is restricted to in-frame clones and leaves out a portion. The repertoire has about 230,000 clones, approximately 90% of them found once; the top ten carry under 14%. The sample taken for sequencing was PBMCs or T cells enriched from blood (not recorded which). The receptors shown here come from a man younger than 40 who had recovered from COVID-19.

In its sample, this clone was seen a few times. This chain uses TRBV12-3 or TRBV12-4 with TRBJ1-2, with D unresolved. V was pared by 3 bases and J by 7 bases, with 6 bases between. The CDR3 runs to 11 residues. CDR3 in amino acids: CASSLSSGYTF. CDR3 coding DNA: TGTGCCAGCAGTTTGTCTAGTGGCTACACCTTC.

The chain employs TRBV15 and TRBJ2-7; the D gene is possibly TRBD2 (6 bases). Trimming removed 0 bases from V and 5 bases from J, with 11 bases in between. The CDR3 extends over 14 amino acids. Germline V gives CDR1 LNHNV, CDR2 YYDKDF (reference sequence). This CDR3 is CATSRDRGGDEQYF. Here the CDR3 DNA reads TGTGCCACCAGCAGAGATCGTGGAGGGGACGAGCAGTACTTC.

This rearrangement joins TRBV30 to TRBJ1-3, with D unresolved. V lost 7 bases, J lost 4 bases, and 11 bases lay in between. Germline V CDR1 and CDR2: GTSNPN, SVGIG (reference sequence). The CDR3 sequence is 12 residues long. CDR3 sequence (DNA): TGTGCCTTTGACCCACAGGGAAACACCATATATTTT. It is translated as CAFDPQGNTIYF.

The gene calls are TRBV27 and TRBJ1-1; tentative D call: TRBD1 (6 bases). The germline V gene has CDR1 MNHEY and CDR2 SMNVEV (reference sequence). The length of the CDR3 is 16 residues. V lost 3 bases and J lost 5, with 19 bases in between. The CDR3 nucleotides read TGTGCCAGCAGTTTCCACCTGGCGGGCAGGGGAACTGAAGCTTTCTTT. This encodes CASSFHLAGRGTEAFF.

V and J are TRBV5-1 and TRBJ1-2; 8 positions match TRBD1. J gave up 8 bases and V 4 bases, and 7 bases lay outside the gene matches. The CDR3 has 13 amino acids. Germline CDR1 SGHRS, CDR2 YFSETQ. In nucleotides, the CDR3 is TGCGCCAGCAGCAGGACAGGGATAGACGGCTACACCTTC. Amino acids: CASSRTGIDGYTF.